Listed below are T cell receptor beta chains from one sample, sequenced in a study of cytomegalovirus exposure and HLA in healthy donors. The repertoire was sequenced with immunoSEQ multiplex PCR; TCRdb's copy has only in-frame clones and lacks some. The sample lists about 36,000 clones, roughly three quarters occurring once. The specimen was PBMCs. These receptor sequences come from a man aged 30 to 39 in good health and CMV-seronegative. CDR3s include the opening cysteine and the closing phenylalanine or tryptophan. A D gene is named only where the DNA matches it firmly.

J,D,V,length,CDR3
TRBJ2-7,NA,TRBV4-2,17,CASSQGGWGQASYEQYF
TRBJ2-5,NA,TRBV6-1,15,CASSERTGRGKTQYF
TRBJ2-7,NA,TRBV10-1,17,CASSPQRPGRGHYEQYF
TRBJ1-4,NA,TRBV5-1,14,CASSSTPGPGKLFF
TRBJ2-7,TRBD2,TRBV6-5,15,CASSYIAGNLYEQYF
TRBJ1-6,NA,TRBV4-3,15,CASSPLTGYNSPLHF
TRBJ2-5,TRBD2,TRBV4-1,15,CASSQIAGYQETQYF
TRBJ2-7,NA,TRBV2,12,CASRAPSYEQYF
TRBJ2-1,NA,TRBV7-8,12,CASSSQGYEQFF
TRBJ2-7,TRBD1,TRBV7-2,16,CASSFTSGTGVSEQYF
TRBJ2-3,TRBD2,TRBV5-1,16,CASSFSSGSRTDTQYF
TRBJ1-1,NA,TRBV5-4,15,CASSSNTKMNTEAFF
TRBJ1-1,NA,TRBV2,13,CASSDNEITEAFF
TRBJ2-5,TRBD1,TRBV5-4,14,CASSWTGDQETQYF
TRBJ2-7,NA,TRBV29-1,14,CSVELGARSYEQYF
TRBJ2-3,NA,TRBV7-9,15,CASRPAGGPPDTQYF
TRBJ1-2,NA,TRBV29-1,14,CSVVLGGLRYGYTF
TRBJ2-2,NA,TRBV18,15,CASSPTVGHTGELFF
TRBJ2-3,TRBD2,TRBV13,16,CASSTKLARSTDTQYF
TRBJ1-6,NA,TRBV5-1,15,CASSLGGRQNSPLHF
TRBJ1-4,NA,TRBV4-3,15,CASSQDRGGLEKLFF
TRBJ2-5,TRBD2,TRBV7-6,13,CASSLTSGETQYF
TRBJ1-2,TRBD1,TRBV19,13,CVSGQGAGYGYTF
TRBJ1-4,NA,TRBV5-1,16,CASSQGSIATNEKLFF
TRBJ2-5,NA,TRBV6-1,14,CASSGAGRRETQYF
TRBJ2-5,TRBD2,TRBV6-5,13,CASTASGGETQYF
TRBJ1-5,TRBD1,TRBV6-1,16,CASSGQGPLINQPQHF
TRBJ1-1,NA,TRBV4-1,14,CASSQGDLNTEAFF
TRBJ2-1,NA,TRBV7-9,15,CASSIQGRSYNEQFF
TRBJ2-1,TRBD1,TRBV5-6,16,CASSLGDRGIYNEQFF
TRBJ1-6,TRBD1,TRBV6-5,15,CASSHRTGTDSPLHF
TRBJ1-2,TRBD1,TRBV5-1,14,CASSFSPQGDGYTF
TRBJ1-1,NA,TRBV6-1,15,CASSSRTDSNTEAFF
TRBJ2-6,NA,TRBV28,17,CASSNRVDSSGANVLTF
TRBJ1-1,TRBD1,TRBV10-2,14,CASRGQGVGTEAFF
TRBJ1-2,NA,TRBV5-8,14,CASSWVQGNYGYTF
TRBJ2-7,TRBD2,TRBV18,15,CASSPSLAGDHEQYF
TRBJ1-2,NA,TRBV4-2,16,CASSQVGTRQNYGYTF
TRBJ2-7,NA,TRBV19,15,CASSINGEASYEQYF
TRBJ1-3,NA,TRBV6-6,14,CASSLQGSGNTIYF
TRBJ2-3,NA,TRBV6-4,14,CASRLAPNTDTQYF
TRBJ2-7,NA,TRBV25-1,13,CASSETGTYEQYF
TRBJ1-2,TRBD1,TRBV5-4,15,CASSLTGVVDYGYTF
TRBJ1-1,NA,TRBV5-4,14,CASSRDNMNTEAFF
TRBJ2-7,TRBD1,TRBV28,12,CASSTGGYEQYF
TRBJ2-3,NA,TRBV7-2,14,CASSATRGTDTQYF
TRBJ1-5,TRBD1,TRBV28,13,CASRSHRGQPQHF
TRBJ1-2,NA,TRBV7-9,13,CASSLRTDYGYTF
TRBJ2-1,NA,TRBV6-6,14,CASNQGHPYNEQFF
TRBJ1-2,NA,TRBV5-1,15,CASSLGDIPNYGYTF
TRBJ1-2,TRBD1,TRBV11-2,14,CASSARGRIYGYTF
TRBJ2-7,TRBD2,TRBV6-5,14,CASSLAGISYEQYF